This passage covers 23 T cell receptor beta chains from one sample sequenced in a study of blood T cell repertoires in COVID-19. The method was immunoSEQ multiplex PCR; TCRdb's version includes in-frame clones alone and lacks a portion of them. The top ten hold roughly 1% of the sample, which has more than 350,000 clones, 75% to 90% seen once. The specimen was PBMCs or T cells enriched from blood (not recorded which). The source is a man aged 18 to 29 who had recovered from COVID-19.

This chain uses TRBV5-1 with TRBJ1-2; D perhaps matches TRBD1 (5 bases). V lost 4 bases and J 8 bases, leaving 15 bases between the germline ends. The CDR3 spans 13 residues. Germline lookup yields CDR1 SGHRS and CDR2 YFSETQ. The CDR3, as DNA: TGCGCCAGCAGCCCGGAGGGGTTGTCGGGCTACACCTTC. Its translation is CASSPEGLSGYTF.

The chain recombines TRBV18 with TRBJ1-1, with D unresolved. Germline CDR1 reads KGHSH; CDR2 reads LQKENI. V lost 0 bases to trimming and J lost 1 base, with 12 bases between them. The CDR3 has 16 amino acids. The CDR3 region is CASSPPSRGGNTEAFF. In DNA form, the CDR3 reads TGTGCCAGCTCACCACCCTCCCGGGGAGGGAACACTGAAGCTTTCTTT.

The chain links TRBV7-2 to TRBJ2-4, with 9 nucleotides matching TRBD2. CDR1 and CDR2 (germline): SGHTA, FQGNSA. This CDR3 is built from 19 residues. V dropped 1 base and J dropped 3; count of bases not matched to a gene: 13. In DNA, the CDR3 is TGTGCCAGCAGCTTAGACCATCCCCTAGCGGGGTATGGCAAAAACATTCAGTACTTC. The encoded protein is CASSLDHPLAGYGKNIQYF.

The V gene is TRBV6-2 or TRBV6-3, the J gene TRBJ2-7, with 7 bases matching TRBD1. Germline CDR1 MNHEY, CDR2 SVGEGT. The CDR3 consists of 14 residues. V was pared by 6 bases and J by 2 bases, with 7 bases of the junction left unmatched. The CDR3: CASSLRQGPYEQYF. DNA of the CDR3: TGTGCCAGCAGCCTACGACAGGGTCCCTACGAGCAGTACTTC.

The chain recombines TRBV4-1 with TRBJ1-1, with a tentative D call TRBD1 (6 bases). CDR1 is MGHRA, CDR2 YSYEKL, per germline. Deletions cut 6 bases from V and 3 bases from J, with 17 bases between. The CDR3 runs to 15 residues. The CDR3 loop is CASSHPAGADTEAFF. DNA of the CDR3: TGCGCCAGCAGTCACCCGGCGGGGGCGGACACTGAAGCTTTCTTT.

The chain is built from TRBV28 and TRBJ2-6; D is uncertain. V shed 4 bases and J shed 0 bases, with 16 bases lying between them. Germline CDR1 and CDR2: MDHEN and SYDVKM. The CDR3 spans 18 residues. CDR3 amino acids: CASSSLAAVNSGANVLTF. CDR3 nucleotide sequence: TGTGCCAGCAGTTCCCTGGCCGCAGTTAACTCTGGGGCCAACGTCCTGACTTTC.

The chain employs TRBV10-3 and TRBJ2-3; 9 positions agree with TRBD2. Trimming at V came to 4 bases and at J to 0 bases, leaving 2 bases not matched to a gene. Germline CDR1 is ENHRY and CDR2 is SYGVKD. This CDR3 has 15 amino acids. For the CDR3, the DNA is TGTGCCATCAGTGCTGGACTAGCGAGCACAGATACGCAGTATTTT. The encoded protein is CAISAGLASTDTQYF.

The rearrangement joins TRBV5-5 to TRBJ1-2; D not certain. Between the trimmed V and J ends, which lost 0 bases and 4 bases, there was a span of 10 bases. Germline assignment: CDR1 SGHKS and CDR2 YYEKEE (reference sequence). The CDR3 is made up of 14 amino acids. The CDR3 coding sequence is TGTGCCAGCAGCTTGGCCGACACGTTCTATGGCTACACCTTC. This gives the protein CASSLADTFYGYTF.

V gene TRBV5-6 combines with J gene TRBJ2-1; TRBD2 might be the D (5 bases). The CDR3 has 14 residues. V was trimmed by 0 bases and J by 5 bases, leaving 9 bases between them. The germline V gene has CDR1 SGHDT and CDR2 YYEEEE. The CDR3 DNA follows: TGTGCCAGCAGCTTGGGAGGGTTCAACAATGAGCAGTTCTTC. This translates into CASSLGGFNNEQFF.

CDR3 loop: CASSQGQGKNSPLHF. The DNA for the CDR3 is TGTGCCAGCAGCCAGGGACAGGGTAAAAATTCACCCCTCCACTTT. The chain uses TRBV7-6 and TRBJ1-6, with 9 bases fitting TRBD1. Trimming cost V 5 bases and J 7 bases; bases outside gene matches: 6. Germline values: CDR1 SGHVS, CDR2 FNYEAQ. This CDR3 comprises 15 residues.

The rearrangement joins TRBV27 to TRBJ1-5, with D uncertain. The V end was cut by 8 bases, the J end by 9 bases, with 17 bases between. Germline-derived CDR1 and CDR2 are MNHEY and SMNVEV (reference sequence). The CDR3 loop spans 13 amino acids. In nucleotides, the CDR3 is TGTGCCAGCGCGGTGCGGGCAATCATGCCCCAGCATTTT. Translating gives CASAVRAIMPQHF.

The chain has TRBV13 and TRBJ1-5; perhaps TRBD1 as D (5 bases). The CDR3 is 13 amino acids. Germline assignment: CDR1 PRHDT and CDR2 FYEKMQ (reference sequence). V shed 5 bases and J shed 2 bases, with 7 bases lying between them. The DNA of the CDR3 is TGTGCCAGCAGCCGGGGGGGCAATCAGCCCCAGCATTTT. Translated: CASSRGGNQPQHF.

This clone was seen a few times. This chain links TRBV28 with TRBJ1-3; no firm D call. Trimming removed 7 bases at V and 2 bases at J, with 9 bases between. Germline CDR1 is MDHEN and CDR2 is SYDVKM. The CDR3 spans 13 residues. The CDR3 spells CASTLSTGNTIYF. The CDR3 DNA follows: TGTGCCAGCACCCTAAGTACTGGAAACACCATATATTTT. Filled out from reference TRBV28 and TRBJ1-3, the complete variable domain reads DVKVTQSSRYLVKRTGEKVFLECVQDMDHENMFWYRQDPGLGLRLIYFSYDVKMKEKGDIPEGYSVSREKKERFSLILESASTNQTSMYLCASTLSTGNTIYFGEGSWLTVV.

This clone showed up just a few times. The gene calls are TRBV6-5 and TRBJ2-1, with 11 bases that match TRBD2. This CDR3 region has 16 residues. The trim removed 2 bases at V and 7 bases at J, leaving 7 bases unmatched. Germline CDR1 and CDR2: MNHEY and SVGAGI. The CDR3 region has the DNA TGTGCCAGCAGTTACACTAGCGGGAGTGCTAGAAATGAGCAGTTCTTC. Its translation is CASSYTSGSARNEQFF.

The V gene is TRBV24-1, the J gene TRBJ1-2; D is undetermined. Germline V gives CDR1 KGHDR, CDR2 SFDVKD. Trimming took 5 bases from V and 5 from J, leaving 11 bases between them. The CDR3 totals 13 residues. As DNA, the CDR3 is TGTGCCACCAGTGTAAGTCCCGGGTATGGCTACACCTTC. Protein sequence: CATSVSPGYGYTF.

The chain recombines TRBV7-2 with TRBJ2-3; 7 positions agree with TRBD1. Germline CDR1 is SGHTA and CDR2 is FQGNSA. V was clipped by 1 base and J by 1 base; unmatched bases: 2. The CDR3 is made up of 15 amino acids. The CDR3 DNA reads as TGTGCCAGCAGCTTAGTAGACAGGGGCACAGATACGCAGTATTTT. Its protein is CASSLVDRGTDTQYF. The variable domain in full, completed from reference TRBV7-2 and TRBJ2-3, reads GAGVSQSPSNKVTEKGKDVELRCDPISGHTALYWYRQSLGQGLEFLIYFQGNSAPDKSGLPSDRFSAERTGGSVSTLTIQRTQQEDSAVYLCASSLVDRGTDTQYFGPGTRLTVL.

This clone was picked up many times. This chain links TRBV2 with TRBJ1-3; D remains unclear. This CDR3 spans 14 amino acids. Germline V CDR1 and CDR2: SNHLY, FYNNEI. V was cut by 7 bases and J by 0 bases, with 10 bases left in between. The CDR3 protein is CASKREPSGNTIYF. The DNA for the CDR3 is TGTGCCAGCAAGCGAGAACCCTCTGGAAACACCATATATTTT. Looking up the rest from reference TRBV2 and TRBJ1-3 gives the full variable domain: EPEVTQTPSHQVTQMGQEVILRCVPISNHLYFYWYRQILGQKVEFLVSFYNNEISEKSEIFDDQFSVERPDGSNFTLKIRSTKLEDSAMYFCASKREPSGNTIYFGEGSWLTVV.

This chain connects TRBV13 to TRBJ2-7; tentative D call: TRBD1 (6 bases). Germline V gene data show CDR1 as PRHDT and CDR2 as FYEKMQ (reference sequence). CDR3 length: 14 amino acids. The V gene lost 5 bases and the J gene lost 4 bases, with 15 bases spanning the gap. CDR3 in amino acids: CASSTQGLRYEQYF. CDR3 coding DNA: TGTGCCAGCAGCACCCAGGGGCTAAGATACGAGCAGTACTTC.

This rearrangement joins TRBV18 to TRBJ1-4; 9 bases match TRBD1. Germline V gene sequence: CDR1 KGHSH, CDR2 LQKENI. This CDR3 comprises 16 residues. V was clipped by 3 bases and J by 8 bases; unmatched bases: 10. The CDR3 nucleotides read TGTGCCAGCTCACCTTCCACAGGGGGCGTCAGGGAAAAACTGTTTTTT. It specifies CASSPSTGGVREKLFF.

The gene calls are TRBV19 and TRBJ2-3; a weak D match, TRBD1 (6 bases). The V gene's germline CDR1 is LNHDA and CDR2 SQIVND (reference sequence). This CDR3 comprises 15 residues. V dropped 5 bases and J dropped 0 bases, with 12 bases sitting between them. CDR3 amino acids: CASSPQGFSTDTQYF. The CDR3 DNA reads as TGTGCCAGTAGTCCCCAGGGGTTTAGCACAGATACGCAGTATTTT.

In this sample, this clone turned up many times. This rearrangement joins TRBV30 to TRBJ2-3; TRBD2 agrees at 10 bases. Trimming cost V 5 bases and J 4 bases; bases outside gene matches: 9. Per germline, CDR1 GTSNPN and CDR2 SVGIG (reference sequence). The CDR3 covers 15 residues. CDR3 region: CAWSASGSLADTQYF. The CDR3 DNA reads as TGTGCCTGGTCGGCTAGCGGGAGTCTCGCAGATACGCAGTATTTT. Together with reference TRBV30 and TRBJ2-3, the CDR3 gives the full variable domain: SQTIHQWPATLVQPVGSPLSLECTVEGTSNPNLYWYRQAAGRGLQLLFYSVGIGQISSEVPQNLSASRPQDRQFILSSKKLLLSDSGFYLCAWSASGSLADTQYFGPGTRLTVL.

The count of this clone is one. V usage is TRBV27 and J usage is TRBJ1-1; TRBD1 agrees at 12 bases. Germline loops: CDR1 MNHEY, CDR2 SMNVEV (reference sequence). V lost 6 bases to trimming and J lost 5 bases; unmatched junction nucleotides: 13. This CDR3 comprises 17 residues. The CDR3 reads CASRNRDRGLSGTEAFF. Here the CDR3 DNA reads TGTGCCAGCAGGAACCGGGACAGGGGGCTCTCGGGGACTGAAGCTTTCTTT.

The chain couples TRBV13 to TRBJ1-1, with D unclear. Trimming cost V 0 bases and J 0 bases, with 5 bases left between them. The CDR3 is made up of 14 amino acids. CDR1 and CDR2 from the germline V gene are PRHDT and FYEKMQ (reference sequence). Here the CDR3 reads CASSLGQLNTEAFF. The CDR3 DNA reads TGTGCCAGCAGCTTAGGACAGTTGAACACTGAAGCTTTCTTT.